The 3 T cell receptor beta chains given below trace back to one sample, sequenced in a study of technical replicates of blood from a few donors. The repertoire was sequenced with immunoSEQ multiplex PCR; TCRdb's copy has only in-frame clones and lacks some. The table shows tens of thousands of clones, with over 90% occurring only once. The sequenced sample was T cells isolated from PBMCs. The receptors originated from a human donor in good health.

The chain recombines TRBV10-3 with TRBJ2-1, with 9 positions matching TRBD2. V shed 5 bases and J 2 bases; nucleotides not matched to a gene: 16. This CDR3 region has 19 residues. Germline CDR1 is ENHRY and CDR2 is SYGVKD. The CDR3 nucleotides are TGTGCCATCAGTAAGATTCAGGGAACTAGCGGGCTAACCTACAATGAGCAGTTCTTC. Translation gives CAISKIQGTSGLTYNEQFF.

This chain uses TRBV19 with TRBJ1-3; D gene ambiguous. The V end lost 8 bases, the J end lost 2 bases, and 16 bases lay between the germline ends. This CDR3 spans 15 amino acids. Germline CDR1 is LNHDA and CDR2 is SQIVND (reference sequence). Here the CDR3 reads CASSWEGYAGNTIYF. As DNA, the CDR3 is TGTGCCAGTTCTTGGGAGGGATACGCTGGAAACACCATATATTTT.

Here the CDR3 reads CSVVSADRSFYGYTF. The CDR3 DNA follows: TGCAGCGTTGTTTCGGCAGACAGGTCCTTCTATGGCTACACCTTC. The V and J genes are TRBV29-1 and TRBJ1-2; D perhaps matches TRBD1 (6 bases). CDR1 is SQVTM, CDR2 ANQGSEA, per germline. The length of the CDR3 is 15 residues. Trimming cost V 4 bases and J 4 bases, with 19 bases left between them.